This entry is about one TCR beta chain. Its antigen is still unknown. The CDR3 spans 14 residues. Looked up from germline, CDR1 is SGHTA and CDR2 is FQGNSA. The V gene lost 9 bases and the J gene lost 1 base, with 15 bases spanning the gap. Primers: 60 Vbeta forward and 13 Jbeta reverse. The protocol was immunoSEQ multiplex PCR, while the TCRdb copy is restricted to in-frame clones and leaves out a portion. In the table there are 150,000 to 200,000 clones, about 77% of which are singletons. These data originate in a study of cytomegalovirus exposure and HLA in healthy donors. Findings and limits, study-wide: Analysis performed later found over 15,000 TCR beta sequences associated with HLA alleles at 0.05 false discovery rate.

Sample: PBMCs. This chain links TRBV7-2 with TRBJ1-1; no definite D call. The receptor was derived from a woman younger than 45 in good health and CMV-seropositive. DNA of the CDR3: TGTGCCAGTTCCCTGAAGAGCGGGAACACTGAAGCTTTCTTT. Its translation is CASSLKSGNTEAFF.